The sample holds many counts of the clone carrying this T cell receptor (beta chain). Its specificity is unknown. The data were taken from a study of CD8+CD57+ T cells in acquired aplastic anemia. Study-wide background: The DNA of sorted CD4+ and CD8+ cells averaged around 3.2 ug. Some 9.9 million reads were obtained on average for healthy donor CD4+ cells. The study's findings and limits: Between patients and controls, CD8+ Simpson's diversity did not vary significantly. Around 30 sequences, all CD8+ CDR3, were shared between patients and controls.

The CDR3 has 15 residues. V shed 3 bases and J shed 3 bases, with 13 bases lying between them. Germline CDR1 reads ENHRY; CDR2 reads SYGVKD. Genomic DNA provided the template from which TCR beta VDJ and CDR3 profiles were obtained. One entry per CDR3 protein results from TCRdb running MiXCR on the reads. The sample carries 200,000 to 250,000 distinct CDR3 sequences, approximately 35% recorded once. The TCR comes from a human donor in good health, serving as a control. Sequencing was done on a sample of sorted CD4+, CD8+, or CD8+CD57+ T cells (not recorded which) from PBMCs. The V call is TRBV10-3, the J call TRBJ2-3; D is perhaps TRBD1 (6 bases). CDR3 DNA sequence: TGTGCCATCAGTGACAAACAGGGAGCGACAGATACGCAGTATTTT. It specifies CAISDKQGATDTQYF.